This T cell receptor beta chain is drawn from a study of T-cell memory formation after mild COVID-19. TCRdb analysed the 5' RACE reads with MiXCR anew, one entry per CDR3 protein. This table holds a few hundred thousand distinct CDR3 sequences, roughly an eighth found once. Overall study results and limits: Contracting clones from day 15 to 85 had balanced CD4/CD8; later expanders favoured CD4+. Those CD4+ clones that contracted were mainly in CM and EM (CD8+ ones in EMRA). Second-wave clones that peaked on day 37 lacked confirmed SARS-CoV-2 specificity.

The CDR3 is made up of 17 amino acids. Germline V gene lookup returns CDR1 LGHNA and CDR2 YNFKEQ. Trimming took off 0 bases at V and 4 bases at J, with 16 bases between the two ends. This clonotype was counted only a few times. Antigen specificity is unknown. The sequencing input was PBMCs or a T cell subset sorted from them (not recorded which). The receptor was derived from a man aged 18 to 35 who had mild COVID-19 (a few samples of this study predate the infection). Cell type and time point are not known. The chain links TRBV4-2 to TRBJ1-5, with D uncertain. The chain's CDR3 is CASSQDPGNRGNQPQHF. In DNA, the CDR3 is TGTGCCAGCAGCCAAGATCCGGGTAATCGGGGTAATCAGCCCCAGCATTTT.